This passage covers 15 T cell receptor beta chains from one sample sequenced in a study of T-cell reconstitution after alpha-beta-depleted transplantation in children. As it was prepared, the TCRbeta library received unique molecular identifiers. TCRdb re-analysed the PCR reads in MiXCR, keeping a single row per CDR3 protein. The table includes some 200,000 distinct CDR3 sequences, 7.5% to 9.5% detected once. This material consisted of PBMCs, mostly from graft donor cells, taken 360 days after TCRalphabeta/CD19-depleted stem cell transplant. The receptor source for this set is a male patient between 2 and 9 years old who had a stem cell transplant for acute myeloid leukemia, so the T cells may come from the graft donor.

The chain recombines TRBV20-1 with TRBJ2-1; 12 nucleotides align to TRBD2. Germline values: CDR1 DFQATT, CDR2 SNEGSKA (reference sequence). The J segment lost 0 bases and the V segment lost 3 bases, leaving 6 bases of the junction unmatched. The CDR3 runs 17 residues. The DNA for the CDR3 is TGCAGTGCTAGCCCACTAGCGGGAGGCCTCTCCTACAATGAGCAGTTCTTC. Amino acid sequence: CSASPLAGGLSYNEQFF.

In its sample, this clonotype was seen many times. The genes are TRBV7-6 and TRBJ2-2, with 13 positions matching TRBD2. CDR1 and CDR2 from the germline V gene are SGHVS and FNYEAQ. The CDR3 sequence is 19 residues long. Trimming cost V 5 bases and J 3 bases; bases outside gene matches: 12. The CDR3 DNA reads TGTGCCAGCAGCCCCGGACTAGCGGGGGATCAAGGGGACACCGGGGAGCTGTTTTTT. Amino acids: CASSPGLAGDQGDTGELFF.

This clonotype was seen many times. The J gene is TRBJ2-3, the V gene TRBV12-3 or TRBV12-4; TRBD2 aligns across 8 bases. The CDR3 sequence is 15 residues long. J gave up 5 bases and V 6 bases, and 10 bases lay outside the gene matches. CDR3 DNA sequence: TGTGCCAGCAGCCCCGGGGTCGGGGGGGTAGATACGCAGTATTTT. Translation gives CASSPGVGGVDTQYF.

This clonotype showed up many times. The chain recombines TRBV29-1 with TRBJ2-7; D could derive from TRBD1 or TRBD2 (5 bases each). The CDR3 totals 12 residues. CDR1 is SQVTM, CDR2 ANQGSEA, per germline. V lost 7 bases and J 1 base, leaving 11 bases between the germline ends. CDR3 loop: CSAGTESYEQYF. Written as DNA, the CDR3 is TGCAGCGCAGGGACGGAGTCCTACGAGCAGTACTTC.

This clonotype showed up just a few times. The junction does not match germline at one end; this may be a read error. The genes are TRBV7-7 and TRBJ2-2; D gene ambiguous. This CDR3 has 12 amino acids. Germline V gene lookup returns CDR1 SSHAT and CDR2 FNYEAQ (reference sequence). The CDR3 protein is CASSIQPGELFF. CDR3 DNA: TGTGCTAGCAGCATCCAGCCCGGGGAGCTGTTTTTT.

The sample holds many counts of this clonotype. The chain recombines TRBV5-5 with TRBJ1-4, with D perhaps TRBD1 (5 bases). Trimming left V 3 bases short and J 4 bases short, with 16 bases between. The CDR3 is 16 amino acids. Germline V gives CDR1 SGHKS, CDR2 YYEKEE (reference sequence). CDR3 region: CASSSPTVDSNEKLFF. CDR3 coding DNA: TGTGCCAGCAGCTCCCCAACCGTTGACAGTAATGAAAAACTGTTTTTT.

The chain is built from TRBV9 and TRBJ2-1, with 11 bases lining up with TRBD2. Trimming cost V 4 bases and J 4 bases; bases outside gene matches: 7. CDR1 is SGDLS and CDR2 is YYNGEE in the germline V gene. CDR3 length: 16 residues. CDR3 amino acids: CASSLSSGGHYNEQFF. The DNA of the CDR3 is TGTGCCAGCAGCTTATCTAGCGGGGGGCATTACAATGAGCAGTTCTTC.

This clonotype was counted many times. This chain joins TRBV12-3 or TRBV12-4 and TRBJ1-2; no clear D. The CDR3 covers 13 residues. Trimming left V 4 bases short and J 8 bases short, with 14 bases between. The CDR3 nucleotides read TGTGCCAGCAGTTCGCGGTTGACGCAGGGCTACACCTTC. The encoded protein is CASSSRLTQGYTF.

This clonotype was seen at least ten times. This sequence joins TRBV7-2 and TRBJ2-2; 10 bases align to TRBD2. The CDR3 has 17 amino acids. V was clipped by 4 bases and J by 4 bases; unmatched bases: 9. Germline values: CDR1 SGHTA, CDR2 FQGNSA. This chain's CDR3 is CASSSWGTSVITGELFF. DNA of the CDR3: TGTGCCAGCAGCTCCTGGGGGACTAGCGTGATCACCGGGGAGCTGTTTTTT.

At least ten counts were recorded for this clonotype. The gene calls are TRBV27 and TRBJ1-1; the D gene is possibly TRBD1 (5 bases). Per germline, CDR1 MNHEY and CDR2 SMNVEV (reference sequence). V lost 6 bases to trimming and J lost 0 bases, with 20 bases between them. This CDR3 contains 17 residues. CDR3 in amino acids: CASSHRGGEIMNTEAFF. The DNA of the CDR3 is TGTGCCAGCAGCCACCGGGGAGGGGAAATCATGAACACTGAAGCTTTCTTT.

This clonotype was seen only a few times. This chain uses TRBV28 with TRBJ2-5; TRBD1 matches at 7 bases. The CDR3 totals 17 residues. Germline V gives CDR1 MDHEN, CDR2 SYDVKM. The V segment lost 3 bases and the J segment 4 bases; nucleotides outside the gene matches: 14. The CDR3: CASSFTQNYRQGETQYF. DNA for the CDR3: TGTGCCAGCAGTTTCACCCAAAACTACCGACAGGGAGAGACCCAGTACTTC.

This clonotype appeared a few times. The rearrangement uses TRBV5-1 and TRBJ2-5, with TRBD2 identical over 12 bases. The ends lost 1 base at V and 2 bases at J; junction bases unmatched: 3. CDR1 is SGHRS and CDR2 is YFSETQ in the germline V gene. The CDR3 is 16 amino acids. The CDR3 DNA is TGCGCCAGCAGCTTGCCGACTAGCGGGGGACAAGAGACCCAGTACTTC. Encoded protein: CASSLPTSGGQETQYF. The full variable domain, in which reference TRBV5-1 and TRBJ2-5 provide the parts outside the CDR3, is KAGVTQTPRYLIKTRGQQVTLSCSPISGHRSVSWYQQTPGQGLQFLFEYFSETQRNKGNFPGRFSGRQFSNSRSEMNVSTLELGDSALYLCASSLPTSGGQETQYFGPGTRLLVL.

This clonotype was detected only a few times. The V gene is TRBV28, the J gene TRBJ2-7; 7 bases map to TRBD1. Per the germline V gene, CDR1 is MDHEN and CDR2 is SYDVKM. The CDR3 sequence is 15 residues long. The J segment lost 6 bases and the V segment lost 6 bases, leaving 14 bases of the junction unmatched. In DNA form, the CDR3 reads TGTGCCAGCAGCGAGGGACAGCCGTCCATGGGCGAGCAGTACTTC. It specifies CASSEGQPSMGEQYF.

This clonotype was seen at least ten times. The V gene is TRBV6-1, the J gene TRBJ2-1; 7 nucleotides agree with TRBD1. The ends lost 4 bases at V and 2 bases at J; junction bases unmatched: 5. Germline-derived CDR1 and CDR2 are MNHNS and SASEGT. The CDR3 has 15 residues. Written as DNA, the CDR3 is TGTGCCAGCAGTGCCCGACAGGGCCCCTACAATGAGCAGTTCTTC. This codes for CASSARQGPYNEQFF.

This clonotype was seen ten or more times. The CDR3 DNA is TGCGCCAGCAAGGAACTAGCGGGGGGCCGCAATGAGCAGTTCTTC. It translates to CASKELAGGRNEQFF. The V call is TRBV5-1, the J call TRBJ2-1, with 12 bases lining up with TRBD2. The length of the CDR3 is 15 residues. In germline, CDR1 is SGHRS, CDR2 YFSETQ. The J segment lost 6 bases and the V segment lost 6 bases, leaving 7 bases of the junction unmatched.